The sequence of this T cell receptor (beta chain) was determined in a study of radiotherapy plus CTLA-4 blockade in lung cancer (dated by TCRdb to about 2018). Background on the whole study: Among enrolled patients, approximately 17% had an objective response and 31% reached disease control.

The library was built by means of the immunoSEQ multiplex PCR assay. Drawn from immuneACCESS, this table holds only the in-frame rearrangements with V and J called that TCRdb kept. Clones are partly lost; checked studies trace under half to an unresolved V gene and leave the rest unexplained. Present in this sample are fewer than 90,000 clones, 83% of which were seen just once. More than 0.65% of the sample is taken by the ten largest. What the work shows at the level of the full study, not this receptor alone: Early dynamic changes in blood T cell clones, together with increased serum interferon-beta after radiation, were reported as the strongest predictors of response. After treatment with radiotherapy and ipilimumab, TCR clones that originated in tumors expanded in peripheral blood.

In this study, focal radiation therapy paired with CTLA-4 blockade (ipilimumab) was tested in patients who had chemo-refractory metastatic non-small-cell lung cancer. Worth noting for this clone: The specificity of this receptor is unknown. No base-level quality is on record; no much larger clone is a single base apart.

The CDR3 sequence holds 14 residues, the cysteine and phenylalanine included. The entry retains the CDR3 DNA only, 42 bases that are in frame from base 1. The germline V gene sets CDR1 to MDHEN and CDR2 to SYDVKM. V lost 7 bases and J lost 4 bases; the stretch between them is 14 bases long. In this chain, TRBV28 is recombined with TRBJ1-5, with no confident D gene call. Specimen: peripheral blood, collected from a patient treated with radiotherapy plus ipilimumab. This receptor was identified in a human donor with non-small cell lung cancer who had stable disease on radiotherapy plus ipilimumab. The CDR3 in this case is CASNLRGGNQPQHF. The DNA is TGTGCCAGCAACTTACGCGGCGGGAATCAGCCCCAGCATTTT.